The text below deals with one TCR beta chain. The ends lost 5 bases at V and 3 bases at J; junction bases unmatched: 6. CDR1 is MDHEN and CDR2 is SYDVKM in the germline V gene. The CDR3 contains 15 residues. In the original workflow: Reference gene primers were amplified, and this amplification served to estimate nucleated cell counts. Profiled with immunoSEQ multiplex PCR; TCRdb holds only in-frame clones, not every one. Clonal size and the V and J genes are those of that table, whereas D and trimming came from the DNA. Among some 80,000 clones listed, about 89% were seen once. This entry is derived from a study of blood T cell repertoires in COVID-19. Overall study context: Sites across the United States, Italy and Spain contributed samples from acute and convalescent COVID-19.

This TCR came from a man aged 45 to 65 with active or convalescent COVID-19. Sequenced input: peripheral blood. This chain connects TRBV28 to TRBJ2-3; TRBD2 aligns across 9 bases. In DNA, the CDR3 is TGTGCCAGCAGTCCAGCAGCGGGGGGAACAGATACGCAGTATTTT. It yields the protein CASSPAAGGTDTQYF.